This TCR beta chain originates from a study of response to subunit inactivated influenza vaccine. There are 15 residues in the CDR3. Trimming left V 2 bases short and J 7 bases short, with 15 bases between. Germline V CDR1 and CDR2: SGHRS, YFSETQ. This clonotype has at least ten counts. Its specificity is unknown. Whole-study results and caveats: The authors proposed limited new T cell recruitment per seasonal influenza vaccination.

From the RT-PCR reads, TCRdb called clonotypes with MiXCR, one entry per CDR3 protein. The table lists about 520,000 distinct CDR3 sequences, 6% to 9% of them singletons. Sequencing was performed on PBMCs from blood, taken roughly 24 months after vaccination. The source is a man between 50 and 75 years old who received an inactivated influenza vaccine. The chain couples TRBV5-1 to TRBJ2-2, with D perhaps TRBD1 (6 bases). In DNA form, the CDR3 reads TGCGCCAGCAGCTTTCCAGGGACACCCGGCGGGGAGCTGTTTTTT. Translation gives CASSFPGTPGGELFF. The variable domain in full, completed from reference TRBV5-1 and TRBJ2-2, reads KAGVTQTPRYLIKTRGQQVTLSCSPISGHRSVSWYQQTPGQGLQFLFEYFSETQRNKGNFPGRFSGRQFSNSRSEMNVSTLELGDSALYLCASSFPGTPGGELFFGEGSRLTVL.